This entry describes one T cell receptor (beta chain). The antigen remains undetermined. This specimen belongs to a study of OX40 agonist ivuxolimab in advanced cancers. In the study overall: Intravenous ivuxolimab was administered to patients every 2 weeks at 0.01 to 10 mg/kg. One hepatocellular carcinoma and two cutaneous melanoma patients partially responded. Regarding the study as a whole: Nonresponders included some who also had low normalized T-cell clonal expansion. The antigens recognized by the expanded peripheral T cells, that is their antigen specificity, were not determined.

Clones were sequenced by immunoSEQ multiplex PCR, and TCRdb holds only the in-frame ones, with some missing. The sample includes tens of thousands of clones, roughly nine tenths of them seen just once. From germline, CDR1 is SGHRS and CDR2 YFSETQ. The CDR3 is 14 residues long. V shed 0 bases and J shed 5 bases, with 9 bases lying between them. The receptor comes from an adult with an advanced solid tumor such as melanoma, head and neck, liver or kidney cancer. The sample in question was CD4+ or CD8+ T cells sorted from blood, obtained in a trial of the OX40 agonist ivuxolimab. The chain employs TRBV5-1 and TRBJ2-1; D is unclear. This CDR3 reads CASSLGRVDNEQFF. CDR3 DNA sequence: TGCGCCAGCAGCTTGGGTCGGGTGGACAATGAGCAGTTCTTC.